This TCR beta chain was recorded in a study of molecular identifiers for immune sequencing clone quantification. Study-level results: Reportedly, one cell's Jurkat TCR RNA was detected within 1,100,000 naive CD8 cells. With a barcode shared among identical TCR molecules, highly expanded clone sizes could be underestimated.

On this clonotype: Its antigen is unidentified.

Naive CD8 libraries were made from around 20,000 to 1,000,000 sorted cells, and they used 10%, 30% or 50% RNA. TCRdb analysed the PCR reads with MiXCR anew, one entry per CDR3 protein. The profile covers just under 650,000 distinct CDR3 sequences, with 20% appearing a single time and 0.75% to 0.95% taken by the ten largest. The V gene's germline CDR1 is SGHVS and CDR2 FNYEAQ. The ends were cut back, 1 base at V and 0 bases at J, with 10 bases in the middle. The CDR3 spans 15 residues. Source material: naive CD8+ T cells from blood, with Jurkat cell RNA spiked in. Subset indicated: FACS-sorted CD8+CD4-CCR7+CD45RA+ naive T cells. The chain links TRBV7-6 to TRBJ2-7; D unclear. The clonotype was recovered from a human donor in good health. Some libraries in this study had Jurkat cell RNA spiked in. In DNA, the CDR3 is TGTGCCAGCAGCTTAGGGGCCCAACACTCCTACGAGCAGTACTTC. Translating gives CASSLGAQHSYEQYF.